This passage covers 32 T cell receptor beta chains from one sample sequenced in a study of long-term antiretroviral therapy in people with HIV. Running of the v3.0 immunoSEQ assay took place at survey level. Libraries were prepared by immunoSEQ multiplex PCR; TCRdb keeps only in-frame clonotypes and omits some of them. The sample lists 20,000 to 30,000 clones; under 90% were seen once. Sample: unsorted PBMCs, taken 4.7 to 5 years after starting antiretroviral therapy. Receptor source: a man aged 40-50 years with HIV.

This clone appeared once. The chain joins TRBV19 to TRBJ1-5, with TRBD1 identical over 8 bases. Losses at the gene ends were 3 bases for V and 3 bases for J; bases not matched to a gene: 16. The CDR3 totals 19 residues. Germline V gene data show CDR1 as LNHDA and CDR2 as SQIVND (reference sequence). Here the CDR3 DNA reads TGTGCCAGTAGTATCCCCCGGCCCCGGACGGACAGGGACAATCAGCCCCAGCATTTT. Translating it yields CASSIPRPRTDRDNQPQHF.

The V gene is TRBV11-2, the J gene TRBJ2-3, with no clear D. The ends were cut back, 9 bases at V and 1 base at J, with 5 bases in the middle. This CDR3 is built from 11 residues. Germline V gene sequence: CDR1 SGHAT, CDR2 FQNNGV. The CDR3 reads CASLGTDTQYF. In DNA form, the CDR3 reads TGTGCCAGTCTGGGCACAGATACGCAGTATTTT.

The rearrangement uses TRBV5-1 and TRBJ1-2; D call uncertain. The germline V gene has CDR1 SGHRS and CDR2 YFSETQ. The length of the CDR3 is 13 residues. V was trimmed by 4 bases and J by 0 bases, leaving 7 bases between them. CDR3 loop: CASSALANYGYTF. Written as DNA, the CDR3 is TGCGCCAGCAGCGCCTTGGCTAACTATGGCTACACCTTC. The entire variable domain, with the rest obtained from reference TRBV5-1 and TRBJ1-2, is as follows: KAGVTQTPRYLIKTRGQQVTLSCSPISGHRSVSWYQQTPGQGLQFLFEYFSETQRNKGNFPGRFSGRQFSNSRSEMNVSTLELGDSALYLCASSALANYGYTFGSGTRLTVV.

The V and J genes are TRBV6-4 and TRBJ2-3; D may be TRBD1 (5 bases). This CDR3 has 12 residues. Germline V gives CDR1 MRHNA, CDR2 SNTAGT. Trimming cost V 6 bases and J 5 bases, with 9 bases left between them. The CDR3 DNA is TGTGCCAGCAGCCCAACAGGAGATACGCAGTATTTT. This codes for CASSPTGDTQYF.

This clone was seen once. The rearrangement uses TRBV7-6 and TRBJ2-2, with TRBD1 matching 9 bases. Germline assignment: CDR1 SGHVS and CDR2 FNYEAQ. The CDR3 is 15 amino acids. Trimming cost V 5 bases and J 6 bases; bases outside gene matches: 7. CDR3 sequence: CASSLSTGGSGELFF. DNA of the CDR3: TGTGCCAGCAGCCTTTCAACAGGGGGCTCCGGGGAGCTGTTTTTT.

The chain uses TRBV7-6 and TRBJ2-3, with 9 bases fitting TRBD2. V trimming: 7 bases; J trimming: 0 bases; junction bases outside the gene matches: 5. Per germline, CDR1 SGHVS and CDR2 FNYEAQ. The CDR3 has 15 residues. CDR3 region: CASNPTSGSTDTQYF. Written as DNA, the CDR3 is TGTGCCAGCAACCCGACTAGCGGTAGCACAGATACGCAGTATTTT.

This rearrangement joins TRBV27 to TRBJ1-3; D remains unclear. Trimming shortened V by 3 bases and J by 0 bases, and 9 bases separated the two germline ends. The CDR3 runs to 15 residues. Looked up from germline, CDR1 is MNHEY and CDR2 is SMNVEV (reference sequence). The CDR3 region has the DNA TGTGCCAGCAGTTTTTCAGGTTACTCTGGAAACACCATATATTTT. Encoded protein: CASSFSGYSGNTIYF.

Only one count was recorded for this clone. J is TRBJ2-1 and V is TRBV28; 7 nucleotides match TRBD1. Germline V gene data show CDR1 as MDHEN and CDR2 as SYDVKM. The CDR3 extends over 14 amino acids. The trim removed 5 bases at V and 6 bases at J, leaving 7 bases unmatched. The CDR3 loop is CASSQPYRGNEQFF. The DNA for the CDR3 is TGTGCCAGCAGTCAACCCTACAGGGGCAATGAGCAGTTCTTC.

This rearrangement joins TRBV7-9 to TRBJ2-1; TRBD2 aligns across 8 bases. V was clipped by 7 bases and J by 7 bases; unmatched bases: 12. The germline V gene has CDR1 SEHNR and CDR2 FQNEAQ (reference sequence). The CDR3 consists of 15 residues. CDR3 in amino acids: CASNSLGGGRNEQFF. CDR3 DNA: TGTGCCAGCAACTCCCTCGGGGGGGGAAGGAATGAGCAGTTCTTC.

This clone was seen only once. The CDR3 nucleotides read TGTGCCAGCCTCGACAGGGCTTACAATGAGCAGTTCTTC. Its protein product is CASLDRAYNEQFF. V gene TRBV28 combines with J gene TRBJ2-1; TRBD1 matches 7 bases. The CDR3 extends over 13 amino acids. Germline V gene data show CDR1 as MDHEN and CDR2 as SYDVKM. The J segment lost 4 bases and the V segment lost 8 bases, leaving 5 bases of the junction unmatched.

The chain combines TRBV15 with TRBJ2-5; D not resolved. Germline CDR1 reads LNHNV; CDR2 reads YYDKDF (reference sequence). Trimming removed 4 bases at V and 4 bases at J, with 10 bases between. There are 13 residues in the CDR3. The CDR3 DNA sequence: TGTGCCACCAGCATGGTTCCGGGAGAGACCCAGTACTTC. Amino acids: CATSMVPGETQYF.

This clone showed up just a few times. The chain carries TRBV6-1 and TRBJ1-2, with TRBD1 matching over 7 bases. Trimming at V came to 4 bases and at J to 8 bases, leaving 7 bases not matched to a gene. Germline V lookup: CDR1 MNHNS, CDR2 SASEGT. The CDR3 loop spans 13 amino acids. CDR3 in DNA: TGTGCCAGCAGTGGAGGAGGGGGCGCGGGCTACACCTTC. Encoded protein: CASSGGGGAGYTF.

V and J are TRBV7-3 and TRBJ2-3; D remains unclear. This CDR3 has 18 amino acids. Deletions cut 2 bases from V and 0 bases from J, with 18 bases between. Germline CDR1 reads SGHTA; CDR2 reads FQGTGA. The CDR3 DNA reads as TGTGCCAGCAGCTTATGTGAGCGACGGTACACTAGCACAGATACGCAGTATTTT. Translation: CASSLCERRYTSTDTQYF.

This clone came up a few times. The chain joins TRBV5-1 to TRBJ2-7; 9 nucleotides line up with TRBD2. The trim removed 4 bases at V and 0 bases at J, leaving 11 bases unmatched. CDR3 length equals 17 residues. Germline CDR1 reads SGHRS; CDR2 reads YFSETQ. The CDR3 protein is CASSGGLAGPLSYEQYF. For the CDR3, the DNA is TGCGCCAGCAGCGGGGGGCTAGCGGGGCCCCTCTCCTACGAGCAGTACTTC.

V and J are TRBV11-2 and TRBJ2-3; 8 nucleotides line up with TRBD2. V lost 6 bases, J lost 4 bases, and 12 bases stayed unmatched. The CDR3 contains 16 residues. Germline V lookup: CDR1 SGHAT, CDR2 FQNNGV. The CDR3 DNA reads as TGTGCCAGCAGAGCTGATAGCGGGATCCCCCCAGATACGCAGTATTTT. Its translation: CASRADSGIPPDTQYF.

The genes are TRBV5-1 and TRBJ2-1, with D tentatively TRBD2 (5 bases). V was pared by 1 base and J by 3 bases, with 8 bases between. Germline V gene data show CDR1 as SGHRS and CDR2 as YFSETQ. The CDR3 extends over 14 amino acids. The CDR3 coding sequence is TGCGCCAGCAGCTTGTTTAGCGACTACAATGAGCAGTTCTTC. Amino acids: CASSLFSDYNEQFF.

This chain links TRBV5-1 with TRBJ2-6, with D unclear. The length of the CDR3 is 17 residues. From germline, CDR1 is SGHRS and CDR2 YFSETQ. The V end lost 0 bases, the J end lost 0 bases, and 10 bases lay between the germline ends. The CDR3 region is CASSLAEASSGANVLTF. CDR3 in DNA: TGCGCCAGCAGCTTGGCTGAAGCTAGCTCTGGGGCCAACGTCCTGACTTTC. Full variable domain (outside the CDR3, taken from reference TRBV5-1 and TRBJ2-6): KAGVTQTPRYLIKTRGQQVTLSCSPISGHRSVSWYQQTPGQGLQFLFEYFSETQRNKGNFPGRFSGRQFSNSRSEMNVSTLELGDSALYLCASSLAEASSGANVLTFGAGSRLTVL.

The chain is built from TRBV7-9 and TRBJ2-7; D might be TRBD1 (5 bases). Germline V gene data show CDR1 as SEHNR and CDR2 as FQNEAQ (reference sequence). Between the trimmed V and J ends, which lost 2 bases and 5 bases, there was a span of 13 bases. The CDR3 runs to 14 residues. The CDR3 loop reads CASSLRQGQDEQYF. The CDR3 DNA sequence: TGTGCCAGCAGCTTACGGCAGGGTCAAGACGAGCAGTACTTC.

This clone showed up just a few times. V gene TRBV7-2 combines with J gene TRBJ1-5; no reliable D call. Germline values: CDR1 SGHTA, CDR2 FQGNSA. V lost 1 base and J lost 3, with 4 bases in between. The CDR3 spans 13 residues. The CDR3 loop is CASSLVANQPQHF. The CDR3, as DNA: TGTGCCAGCAGCTTAGTAGCCAATCAGCCCCAGCATTTT.

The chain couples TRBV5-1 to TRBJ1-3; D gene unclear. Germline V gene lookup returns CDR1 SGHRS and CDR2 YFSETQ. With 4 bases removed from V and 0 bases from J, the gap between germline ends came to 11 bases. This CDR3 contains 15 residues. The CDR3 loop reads CASSLTPLSGNTIYF. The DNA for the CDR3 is TGCGCCAGCAGCCTGACACCACTCTCTGGAAACACCATATATTTT.

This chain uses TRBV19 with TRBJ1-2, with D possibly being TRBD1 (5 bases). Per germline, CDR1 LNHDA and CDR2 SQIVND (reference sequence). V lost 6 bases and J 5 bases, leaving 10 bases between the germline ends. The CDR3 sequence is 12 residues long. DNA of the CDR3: TGTGCCAGTAGCGGGCAGGGATATGGCTACACCTTC. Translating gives CASSGQGYGYTF.

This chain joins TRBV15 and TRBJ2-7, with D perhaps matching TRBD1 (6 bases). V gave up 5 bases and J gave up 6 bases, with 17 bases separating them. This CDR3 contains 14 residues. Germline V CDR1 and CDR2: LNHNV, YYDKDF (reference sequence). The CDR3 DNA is TGTGCCACCAGCGGGGACAAGGGGCCCCTCGAGCAGTACTTC. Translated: CATSGDKGPLEQYF.

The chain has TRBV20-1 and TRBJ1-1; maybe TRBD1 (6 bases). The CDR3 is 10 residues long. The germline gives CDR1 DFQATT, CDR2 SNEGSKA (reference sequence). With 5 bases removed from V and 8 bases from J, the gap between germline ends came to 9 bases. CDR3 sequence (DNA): TGCAGTGCTTGGGGGACAGAAGCTTTCTTT. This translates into CSAWGTEAFF.

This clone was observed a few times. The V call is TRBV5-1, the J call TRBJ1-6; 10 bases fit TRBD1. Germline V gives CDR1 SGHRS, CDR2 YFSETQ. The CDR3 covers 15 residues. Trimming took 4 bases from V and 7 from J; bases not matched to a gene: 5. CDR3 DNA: TGCGCCAGCAGCCCTCTGGACAGGGGGAATTCACCCCTCCACTTT. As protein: CASSPLDRGNSPLHF.

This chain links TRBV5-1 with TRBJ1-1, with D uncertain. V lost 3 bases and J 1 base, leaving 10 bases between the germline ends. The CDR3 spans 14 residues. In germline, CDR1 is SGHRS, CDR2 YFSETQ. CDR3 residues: CASSYFQRNTEAFF. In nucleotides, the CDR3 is TGCGCCAGCAGCTACTTTCAGAGGAACACTGAAGCTTTCTTT.

CDR3 bases: TGTGCCAGCAGTACCAAAGGGGGTGAGACCCAGTACTTC. Translation gives CASSTKGGETQYF. This chain links TRBV6-4 with TRBJ2-5; D may be TRBD1 (6 bases). The CDR3 runs 13 residues. Germline assignment: CDR1 MRHNA and CDR2 SNTAGT. V lost 5 bases, J lost 5 bases, and 12 bases lay in between.

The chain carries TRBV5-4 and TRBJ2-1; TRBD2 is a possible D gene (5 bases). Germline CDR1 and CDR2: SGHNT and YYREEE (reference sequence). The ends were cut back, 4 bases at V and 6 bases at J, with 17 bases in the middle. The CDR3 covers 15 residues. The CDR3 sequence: CASSTTWTGFNEQFF. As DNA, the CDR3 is TGTGCCAGCAGCACGACTTGGACGGGGTTCAATGAGCAGTTCTTC.

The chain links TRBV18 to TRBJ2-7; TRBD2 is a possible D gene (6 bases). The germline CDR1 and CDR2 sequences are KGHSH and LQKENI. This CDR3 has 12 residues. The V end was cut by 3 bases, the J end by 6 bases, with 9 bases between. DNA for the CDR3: TGTGCCAGCTCACCGGAGGGTTCCGAGCAGTACTTC. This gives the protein CASSPEGSEQYF.

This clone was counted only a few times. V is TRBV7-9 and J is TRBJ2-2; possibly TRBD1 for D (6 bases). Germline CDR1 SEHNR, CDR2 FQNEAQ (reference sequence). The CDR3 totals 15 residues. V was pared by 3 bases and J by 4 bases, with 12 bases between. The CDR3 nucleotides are TGTGCCAGCAGCTTCAGTACAGGGTTCACCGGGGAGCTGTTTTTT. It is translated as CASSFSTGFTGELFF.

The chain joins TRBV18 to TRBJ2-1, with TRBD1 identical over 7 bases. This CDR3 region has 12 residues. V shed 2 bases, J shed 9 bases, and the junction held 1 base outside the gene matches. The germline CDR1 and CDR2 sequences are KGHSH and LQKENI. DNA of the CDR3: TGTGCCAGCTCACCATCAGGGGGTGAGCAGTTCTTC. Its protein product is CASSPSGGEQFF. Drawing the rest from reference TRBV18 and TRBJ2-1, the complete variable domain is NAGVMQNPRHLVRRRGQEARLRCSPMKGHSHVYWYRQLPEEGLKFMVYLQKENIIDESGMPKERFSAEFPKEGPSILRIQQVVRGDSAAYFCASSPSGGEQFFGPGTRLTVL.

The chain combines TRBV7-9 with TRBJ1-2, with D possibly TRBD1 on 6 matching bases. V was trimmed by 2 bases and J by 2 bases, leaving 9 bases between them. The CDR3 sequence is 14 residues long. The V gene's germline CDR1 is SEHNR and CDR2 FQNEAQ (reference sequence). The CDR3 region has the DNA TGTGCCAGCAGCTTATTTGGGGGCAACTATGGCTACACCTTC. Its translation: CASSLFGGNYGYTF.

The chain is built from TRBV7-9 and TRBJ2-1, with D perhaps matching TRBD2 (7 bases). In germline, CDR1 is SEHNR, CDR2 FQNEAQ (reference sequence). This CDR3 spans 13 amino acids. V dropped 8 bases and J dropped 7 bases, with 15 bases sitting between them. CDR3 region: CASRVGGPNEQFF. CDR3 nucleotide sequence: TGTGCCAGCCGCGTGGGGGGGCCAAATGAGCAGTTCTTC.